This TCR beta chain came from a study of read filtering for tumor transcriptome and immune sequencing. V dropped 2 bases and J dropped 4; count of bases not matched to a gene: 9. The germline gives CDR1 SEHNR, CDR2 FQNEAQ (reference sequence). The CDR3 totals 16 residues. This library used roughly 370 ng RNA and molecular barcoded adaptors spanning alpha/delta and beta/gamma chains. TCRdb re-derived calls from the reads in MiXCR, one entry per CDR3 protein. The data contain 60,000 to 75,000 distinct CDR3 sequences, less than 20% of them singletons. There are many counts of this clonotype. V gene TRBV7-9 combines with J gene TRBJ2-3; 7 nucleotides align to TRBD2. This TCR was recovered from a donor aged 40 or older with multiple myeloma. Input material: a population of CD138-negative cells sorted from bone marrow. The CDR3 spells CASSLTGTTRADTQYF. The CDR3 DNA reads TGTGCCAGCAGCTTAACCGGGACTACCCGCGCAGATACGCAGTATTTT.